The T cell receptor beta chain under discussion was sequenced for a study of T cells in Graves' hyperthyroidism and ophthalmopathy. General study results and limits: It was a median around 6 months before onset that the model predicted ophthalmopathy.

It was RNA transcripts that yielded the amplified TCR beta CDR3 regions. With the HTBI primer set, the TCR CDR3 went through a first round of RT-PCR. TCRdb reprocessed the multiplex PCR reads via MiXCR and lists one record per CDR3 protein. Seen here are roughly 710,000 distinct CDR3 sequences, about 35% observed once, and the top ten hold more than 25%. This CDR3 comprises 16 residues. V shed 2 bases and J shed 1 base, with 14 bases lying between them. Germline V lookup: CDR1 SEHNR, CDR2 FQNEAQ (reference sequence). The hyperthyroidism was newly diagnosed and had lasted under 2 months; the patients were aged 18 to 65. A remark on this clonotype: Its antigen is currently unknown. A much more abundant neighbour one base away suggests this may be a read error. The CDR3 end shows no conserved phenylalanine or tryptophan, and so a read error is likely.

Sequencing was done on a sample of blood. The V gene is TRBV7-9, the J gene TRBJ1-1, with D possibly matching TRBD1 (5 bases). The clonotype was recovered from a woman aged 40 to 50 with Graves' hyperthyroidism. The CDR3, as DNA: TGTGCCAGCAGCTTACCTCTCGGGACCGAGAACACTGAAGCTTTCCTT. Its translation is CASSLPLGTENTEAFL.